A selection of T cell receptor beta chains follows, all from one sample in a study of blood T cell repertoires in COVID-19. Assay: immunoSEQ multiplex PCR; the TCRdb copy retains only in-frame clones and omits some. The top ten clones hold 4.9% of a sample with 50,000 to 70,000 clones, under 80% of them seen once. The specimen was peripheral blood. Source of these receptors: a human donor in a cohort sampled during active COVID-19. The CDR3 runs from the conserved cysteine through the conserved F or W. The order of the fields is V gene, D gene, clone size, J gene, CDR3 DNA, CDR3 protein. The D gene is left open where the match is weak. Size is omitted from some rows. Given values are once, few, many or a class for expanded clones.

>TRBV6-2/TRBV6-3|TRBD1|-|TRBJ1-1
TGTGCCAGCAGTTACTCGACTATTACAGGGGGCTATGGAGCTTTCTTT
CASSYSTITGGYGAFF
>TRBV5-1|TRBD1|-|TRBJ2-7
TGCGCCAGCAGCCCCCGGGACAGATTCTACGAGCAGTACTTC
CASSPRDRFYEQYF
>TRBV29-1|-|-|TRBJ1-2
TGCAGCGGACAGCATCTCTATGGCTACACCTTC
CSGQHLYGYTF
>TRBV19|TRBD1|-|TRBJ1-1
TGTGCCAGTAGTATAGATCCAGGGGGAACTGAAGCTTTCTTT
CASSIDPGGTEAFF
>TRBV27|TRBD2|-|TRBJ2-1
TGTGCCAGCAGTTTACTAGCGGGTCGAAATGAGCAGTTCTTC
CASSLLAGRNEQFF
>TRBV28|-|-|TRBJ2-7
TGTGCCAGCAGTCTATCGGGGGTGAGCTCCTACGAGCAGTACTTC
CASSLSGVSSYEQYF
>TRBV6-1|TRBD1|-|TRBJ1-1
TGTGCCAGCAGTGAGCAGGGGGAGCACACTGAAGCTTTCTTT
CASSEQGEHTEAFF
>TRBV5-4|TRBD1|-|TRBJ1-2
TGTGCCAGCAGCTGGACAGGGAGTATCTATGGCTACACCTTC
CASSWTGSIYGYTF
>TRBV15|TRBD1|-|TRBJ2-1
TGTGCCACCAGCTCTCGACAGGGTATTACTAGAGGGAATGAGCAGTTCTTC
CATSSRQGITRGNEQFF
>TRBV11-1|-|-|TRBJ2-4
TGTGCCAGCAGCTTGGGGGCGACAGGATCAAAAAACATTCAGTACTTC
CASSLGATGSKNIQYF
>TRBV12-3/TRBV12-4|-|-|TRBJ2-5
TGTGCCAGCAGTTTATTTAAGGGGGAGACCCAGTACTTC
CASSLFKGETQYF
>TRBV28|-|-|TRBJ2-2
TGTGCCAGCACCCTAAGCGGGAACACCGGGGAGCTGTTTTTT
CASTLSGNTGELFF
>TRBV4-1|TRBD2|few|TRBJ2-7
TGCGCCAGCAGCCAGACTAGCGGGAGGTACGAGCAGTACTTC
CASSQTSGRYEQYF
>TRBV7-2|-|few|TRBJ2-7
TGTGCCAGCAGCATCGGGTACTCCTACGAGCAGTACTTC
CASSIGYSYEQYF
>TRBV7-8|-|-|TRBJ1-2
TGTGCCAGCAGCTCGAGGGAGGGGCTTTCCCTCTATGGCTACACCTTC
CASSSREGLSLYGYTF
>TRBV4-3|-|-|TRBJ1-1
TGCGCCAGCAGAAAGTCCCGGGGATTGAACACTGAAGCTTTCTTT
CASRKSRGLNTEAFF